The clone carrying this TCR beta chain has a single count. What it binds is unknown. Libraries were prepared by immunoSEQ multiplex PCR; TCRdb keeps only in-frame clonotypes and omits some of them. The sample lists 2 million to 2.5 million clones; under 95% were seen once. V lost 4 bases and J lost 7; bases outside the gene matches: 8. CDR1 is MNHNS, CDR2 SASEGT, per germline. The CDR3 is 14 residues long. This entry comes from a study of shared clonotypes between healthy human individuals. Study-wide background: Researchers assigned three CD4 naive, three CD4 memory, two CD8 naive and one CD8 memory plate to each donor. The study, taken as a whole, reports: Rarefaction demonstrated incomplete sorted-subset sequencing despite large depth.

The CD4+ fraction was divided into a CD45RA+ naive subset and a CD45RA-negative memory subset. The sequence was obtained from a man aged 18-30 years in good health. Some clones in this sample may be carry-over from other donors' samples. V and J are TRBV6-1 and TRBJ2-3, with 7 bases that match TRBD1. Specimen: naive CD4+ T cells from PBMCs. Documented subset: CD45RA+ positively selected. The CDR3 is CASSARTGANTQYF. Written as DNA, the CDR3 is TGTGCCAGCAGTGCTAGGACAGGAGCAAATACGCAGTATTTT.